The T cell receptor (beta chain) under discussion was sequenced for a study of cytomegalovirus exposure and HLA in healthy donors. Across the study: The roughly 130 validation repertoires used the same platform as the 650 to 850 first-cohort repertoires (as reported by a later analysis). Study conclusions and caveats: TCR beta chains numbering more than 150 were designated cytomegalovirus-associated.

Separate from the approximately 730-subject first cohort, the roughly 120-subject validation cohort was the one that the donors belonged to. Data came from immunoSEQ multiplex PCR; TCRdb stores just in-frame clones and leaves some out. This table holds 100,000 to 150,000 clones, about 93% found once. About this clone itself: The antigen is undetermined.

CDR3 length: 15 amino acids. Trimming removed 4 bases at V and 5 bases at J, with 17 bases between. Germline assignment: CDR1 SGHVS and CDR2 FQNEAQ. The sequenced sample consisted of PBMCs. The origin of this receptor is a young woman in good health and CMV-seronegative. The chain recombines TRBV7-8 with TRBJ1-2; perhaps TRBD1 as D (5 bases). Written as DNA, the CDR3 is TGTGCCAGCAGCTCCGCCACCGACAGCCATTATGGCTACACCTTC. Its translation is CASSSATDSHYGYTF.